A single sample is the source of the 9 T cell receptor beta chains below, sequenced in a study of CD8 T cells in Susac syndrome. RNA amounts of about 0.45 to 1 ug underwent reverse transcription with random hexamers. TCRdb independently ran MiXCR on the immunoSEQ multiplex PCR reads; one entry per CDR3 protein. The sample carries roughly 200,000 distinct CDR3 sequences, around 95% recorded once. The sample comprised CD4+ T cells from PBMCs. Every receptor here comes from a human donor with multiple sclerosis.

The chain recombines TRBV18 with TRBJ1-2; D call uncertain. V was cut by 1 base and J by 5 bases, with 11 bases left in between. The CDR3 sequence is 14 residues long. Per the germline V gene, CDR1 is KGHSH and CDR2 is LQKENI. CDR3 nucleotides: TGTGCCAGCTCACCACTACGAGAGTCATATGGCTACACCTTC. Translated, it gives CASSPLRESYGYTF.

The chain has TRBV30 and TRBJ2-7; a weak D match, TRBD2 (6 bases). Germline CDR1 reads GTSNPN; CDR2 reads SVGIG (reference sequence). The germline V and J ends were trimmed by 4 bases and 3 bases, with 10 bases remaining between them. The CDR3 is 12 residues long. The CDR3 DNA reads as TGTGCCTGGAATAGCGGCTTCTACGAGCAGTACTTC. It encodes CAWNSGFYEQYF.

The chain joins TRBV29-1 to TRBJ1-4, with 10 bases lining up with TRBD1. Germline V lookup: CDR1 SQVTM, CDR2 ANQGSEA. The V gene end was trimmed by 7 bases and the J gene end by 13 bases; junction bases not matched to a gene: 6. The CDR3 sequence is 11 residues long. CDR3: CSGWGDRGLFF. For the CDR3, the DNA is TGCAGCGGATGGGGGGACAGGGGACTGTTTTTT.

The chain employs TRBV5-1 and TRBJ2-5; no clear D gene. The CDR3 has 13 residues. CDR1 SGHRS and CDR2 YFSETQ come from the germline V gene. Trimming removed 2 bases from V and 2 bases from J, with 7 bases in between. This CDR3 reads CASSLQQQETQYF. The CDR3 DNA follows: TGCGCCAGCAGCTTACAACAACAAGAGACCCAGTACTTC.

The rearrangement uses TRBV12-3 or TRBV12-4 and TRBJ2-2; D ambiguous. The CDR3 runs 13 residues. Trimming pared 3 bases from V and 5 bases from J, leaving 7 bases between. CDR3: CASSLSDTGELFF. The CDR3 DNA follows: TGTGCCAGCAGTTTGTCCGATACCGGGGAGCTGTTTTTT.

The chain links TRBV3-1 to TRBJ1-6; the D gene is possibly TRBD1 (6 bases). The CDR3 covers 15 residues. CDR1 and CDR2 from the germline V gene are LGHDT and YNNKEL (reference sequence). Between the trimmed V and J ends, which lost 1 base and 10 bases, there was a span of 14 bases. In DNA, the CDR3 is TGTGCCAGCAGCCAAGCTGGGACACCGGGATCACCCCTCCACTTT. Its protein is CASSQAGTPGSPLHF.

The chain is built from TRBV6-5 and TRBJ1-4; TRBD1 aligns across 8 bases. J gave up 5 bases and V 0 bases, and 5 bases lay outside the gene matches. Germline CDR1 MNHEY, CDR2 SVGAGI. The CDR3 contains 16 residues. In nucleotides, the CDR3 is TGTGCCAGCAGTTACTCCGGACAGGGCCAGAATGAAAAACTGTTTTTT. Translating it yields CASSYSGQGQNEKLFF.

This chain uses TRBV5-6 with TRBJ1-1; D may be TRBD1 (5 bases). Trimming pared 0 bases from V and 13 bases from J, leaving 10 bases between. The CDR3 is 11 amino acids. Germline assignment: CDR1 SGHDT and CDR2 YYEEEE. The DNA for the CDR3 is TGTGCCAGCAGCTTGGGCGGGGCCCGTTTCTTT. Its protein is CASSLGGARFF.

The chain couples TRBV20-1 to TRBJ2-7, with 7 bases matching TRBD2. Germline V gene data show CDR1 as DFQATT and CDR2 as SNEGSKA (reference sequence). V trimming: 6 bases; J trimming: 5 bases; junction bases outside the gene matches: 13. This CDR3 has 14 amino acids. The CDR3 bases are TGCAGTGCCCCGAGGACCGGGGCGGGGGACGAGCAGTACTTC. Its protein product is CSAPRTGAGDEQYF.